A selection of T cell receptor beta chains follows, all from one sample in a study of lymphopenia after photon versus proton radiotherapy. Only in-frame clones appear in the TCRdb table, and some are missing; sequencing was by immunoSEQ multiplex PCR. The sample has about 42,000 clones, about 83% seen once. The sequencing used peripheral blood, collected from a patient treated with proton-based radiotherapy. The receptors were gathered from a woman aged 65 to 85 with pancreatic cancer. Each CDR3 is given with its conserved first and last residue. A D gene is named only where the DNA matches it firmly. Only part of the rows carry a size: once, few, many, or a class if the clone is expanded.

v_call: TRBV5-5; clone_size: .; d_call: .; j_call: TRBJ2-6; cdr3_nt: TGTGCCAGCAGCTTGTATGGGTCTGGGGCCAACGTCCTGACTTTC; cdr3_aa: CASSLYGSGANVLTF
v_call: TRBV6-6; clone_size: .; d_call: .; j_call: TRBJ2-1; cdr3_nt: TGTGCCAGCAGTTACCGGCAGGGCGGTGAGCAGTTCTTC; cdr3_aa: CASSYRQGGEQFF
v_call: TRBV5-1; clone_size: .; d_call: .; j_call: TRBJ1-1; cdr3_nt: TGCGCCAGCAGCCATGCCGGTGGGGGGGTCGAGGAAGCTTTCTTT; cdr3_aa: CASSHAGGGVEEAFF
v_call: TRBV28; clone_size: .; d_call: TRBD1; j_call: TRBJ1-3; cdr3_nt: TGTGCCAGCAGAGCCGGGACAGGGTTGGGAAACACCATATATTTT; cdr3_aa: CASRAGTGLGNTIYF
v_call: TRBV11-3; clone_size: .; d_call: .; j_call: TRBJ2-7; cdr3_nt: TGTGCCAGCAGCTTAGCGATCTCCCAGCAAGCGGCAAGGGGGGGGCAGTACTTC; cdr3_aa: CASSLAISQQAARGGQYF
v_call: TRBV4-3; clone_size: .; d_call: TRBD1; j_call: TRBJ1-6; cdr3_nt: TGCGCCAGCAGCCAGGGACAGGCTAATTCACCCCTCCACTTT; cdr3_aa: CASSQGQANSPLHF
v_call: TRBV20-1; clone_size: .; d_call: .; j_call: TRBJ1-2; cdr3_nt: TGCAGTGCTTCTCGGAATCCGGGCTACACCTTC; cdr3_aa: CSASRNPGYTF
v_call: TRBV6-4; clone_size: .; d_call: .; j_call: TRBJ2-7; cdr3_nt: TGTGCCAGCAGTTCCGGGAGAGCCTACGAGCAGTACTTC; cdr3_aa: CASSSGRAYEQYF
v_call: TRBV29-1; clone_size: .; d_call: TRBD1; j_call: TRBJ1-1; cdr3_nt: TGCAGCGTCCAACAGGGGATGAACACTGAAGCTTTCTTT; cdr3_aa: CSVQQGMNTEAFF
v_call: TRBV10-3; clone_size: .; d_call: .; j_call: TRBJ2-3; cdr3_nt: TGTGCCATCAGTGAGTCGATTTCGGTCGGGGCTAGAGATACGCAGTATTTT; cdr3_aa: CAISESISVGARDTQYF
v_call: TRBV28; clone_size: .; d_call: TRBD1; j_call: TRBJ1-5; cdr3_nt: TGTGCCAGCAGTTTACTCCAGGGGGGTGGAAATCAGCCCCAGCATTTT; cdr3_aa: CASSLLQGGGNQPQHF
v_call: TRBV10-3; clone_size: .; d_call: TRBD2; j_call: TRBJ2-1; cdr3_nt: TGTGCCATCAGTGGGGGCGGGAGGTCTAACAATGAGCAGTTCTTC; cdr3_aa: CAISGGGRSNNEQFF
v_call: TRBV5-1; clone_size: once; d_call: .; j_call: TRBJ2-3; cdr3_nt: TGCGCCAGCAGCGAGGGGACGACAGATACGCAGTATTTT; cdr3_aa: CASSEGTTDTQYF
v_call: TRBV5-6; clone_size: once; d_call: .; j_call: TRBJ1-1; cdr3_nt: TGTGCCAGCAGCTGGGGAAATCCGGGACGGAGGGGTACTGAAGCTTTCTTT; cdr3_aa: CASSWGNPGRRGTEAFF
v_call: TRBV7-6; clone_size: .; d_call: .; j_call: TRBJ1-3; cdr3_nt: TGTGCCAGCCGCGGGAGCTCTGGAAACACCATATATTTT; cdr3_aa: CASRGSSGNTIYF
v_call: TRBV4-1; clone_size: once; d_call: TRBD2; j_call: TRBJ2-3; cdr3_nt: TGCGCCAGCAGCCAGGTACAAACGGGAGGGCTCCCAGATACGCAGTATTTT; cdr3_aa: CASSQVQTGGLPDTQYF
v_call: TRBV2; clone_size: .; d_call: .; j_call: TRBJ2-1; cdr3_nt: TGTGCCAGCAAAATCTACAATGAGCAGTTCTTC; cdr3_aa: CASKIYNEQFF
v_call: TRBV14; clone_size: .; d_call: TRBD1; j_call: TRBJ2-6; cdr3_nt: TGTGCCAGCAGCCAAGTGGGGACAGGTATCTCTGGGGCCAACGTCCTGACTTTC; cdr3_aa: CASSQVGTGISGANVLTF
v_call: TRBV6-5; clone_size: .; d_call: .; j_call: TRBJ1-2; cdr3_nt: TGTGCCAGCAGTTACCAAGACGAGTGGGGGAACTATGGCTACACCTTC; cdr3_aa: CASSYQDEWGNYGYTF
v_call: TRBV19; clone_size: .; d_call: .; j_call: TRBJ2-5; cdr3_nt: TGTGCCAGTAGTATTAAGACCCAGTACTTC; cdr3_aa: CASSIKTQYF
v_call: TRBV29-1; clone_size: .; d_call: .; j_call: TRBJ1-1; cdr3_nt: TGCAGCGTTGTCGGTCTTACTCGGGGGAATACTGAAGCTTTCTTT; cdr3_aa: CSVVGLTRGNTEAFF
v_call: TRBV19; clone_size: .; d_call: .; j_call: TRBJ1-5; cdr3_nt: TGTGCCAGTAGTATAGAGTACAGCCCCCAGCATTTT; cdr3_aa: CASSIEYSPQHF
v_call: TRBV19; clone_size: once; d_call: .; j_call: TRBJ1-2; cdr3_nt: TGTGCCAGTAGTATAGCCATGGGAGCGCAGGGCTATGGCTACACCTTC; cdr3_aa: CASSIAMGAQGYGYTF
v_call: TRBV5-6; clone_size: .; d_call: .; j_call: TRBJ2-3; cdr3_nt: TGTGCCAGCGTTTTCAATAGGTGGACAGATACGCAGTATTTT; cdr3_aa: CASVFNRWTDTQYF
v_call: TRBV27; clone_size: few; d_call: .; j_call: TRBJ2-2; cdr3_nt: TGTGCCAGCAGTCCCCGCAATTGGGCCACCGGGGAGCTGTTTTTT; cdr3_aa: CASSPRNWATGELFF
v_call: TRBV6-6; clone_size: .; d_call: .; j_call: TRBJ1-2; cdr3_nt: TGTGCCAGCAGTTACTCTAACTATGGCTACACCTTC; cdr3_aa: CASSYSNYGYTF
v_call: TRBV7-8; clone_size: .; d_call: .; j_call: TRBJ2-7; cdr3_nt: TGTGCCAGCAGCCCCGTTGGCGAGCAGTACTTC; cdr3_aa: CASSPVGEQYF
v_call: TRBV7-8; clone_size: .; d_call: .; j_call: TRBJ2-2; cdr3_nt: TGTGCCAGCAGCCCCCGAACCACGAACACCGGGGAGCTGTTTTTT; cdr3_aa: CASSPRTTNTGELFF
v_call: TRBV29-1; clone_size: .; d_call: .; j_call: TRBJ2-7; cdr3_nt: TGCAGCGCCGAACAGGGTCCCCACGAGCAGTACTTC; cdr3_aa: CSAEQGPHEQYF
v_call: TRBV10-2; clone_size: .; d_call: TRBD2; j_call: TRBJ2-7; cdr3_nt: TGCGCCAGCAGTGATGGCGGGAGTAAGGACGAGCAGTACTTC; cdr3_aa: CASSDGGSKDEQYF
v_call: TRBV5-5; clone_size: .; d_call: TRBD1; j_call: TRBJ1-5; cdr3_nt: TGTGCCAGCAGCCTCATACCGGGACAGGAGAATCAGCCCCAGCATTTT; cdr3_aa: CASSLIPGQENQPQHF
v_call: TRBV7-9; clone_size: .; d_call: .; j_call: TRBJ1-2; cdr3_nt: TGTGCCAGCAGCTTATTGGGACCCTATGATGGCTACACCTTC; cdr3_aa: CASSLLGPYDGYTF
v_call: TRBV28; clone_size: .; d_call: .; j_call: TRBJ2-5; cdr3_nt: TGTGCCAGCAGCAGGACCAACCAAGAGACCCAGTACTTC; cdr3_aa: CASSRTNQETQYF
v_call: TRBV7-2; clone_size: .; d_call: TRBD1; j_call: TRBJ2-7; cdr3_nt: TGTGCCAGCAGCTTTGGACAGGATTCGTACTTC; cdr3_aa: CASSFGQDSYF
v_call: TRBV10-3; clone_size: .; d_call: .; j_call: TRBJ1-1; cdr3_nt: TGTGCCATCAGAGAGAACACTGAAGCTTTCTTT; cdr3_aa: CAIRENTEAFF
v_call: TRBV5-4; clone_size: .; d_call: .; j_call: TRBJ2-7; cdr3_nt: TGTGCCAGCAGCTTGGTCGGGCCCTACGAGCAGTACTTC; cdr3_aa: CASSLVGPYEQYF
v_call: TRBV19; clone_size: .; d_call: .; j_call: TRBJ2-7; cdr3_nt: TGTGCCAGTAGTATAGAGGCCGGCTACGAGCAGTACTTC; cdr3_aa: CASSIEAGYEQYF
v_call: TRBV7-2; clone_size: .; d_call: .; j_call: TRBJ2-7; cdr3_nt: TGTGCCAGCAGCGGTGTTTTCGAGCAGTACTTC; cdr3_aa: CASSGVFEQYF
v_call: TRBV5-6; clone_size: .; d_call: .; j_call: TRBJ2-1; cdr3_nt: TGTGCCAGCAGCTTGGAATCGACCTTGGTCGTCGTTGAGCAGTTCTTC; cdr3_aa: CASSLESTLVVVEQFF
v_call: TRBV7-2; clone_size: .; d_call: TRBD2; j_call: TRBJ2-3; cdr3_nt: TGTGCCACACGGGAGGCGGGAGATACGCAGTATTTT; cdr3_aa: CATREAGDTQYF
v_call: TRBV11-3; clone_size: .; d_call: .; j_call: TRBJ2-7; cdr3_nt: TGTGCCAGCAGCTTAGAATCTGCAGCGCACGAGCAGTACTTC; cdr3_aa: CASSLESAAHEQYF
v_call: TRBV14; clone_size: .; d_call: TRBD2; j_call: TRBJ2-3; cdr3_nt: TGTGCCAGCAGCCAAGAAGGGCTAGCGGGGGCTTGGAGGGGCACAGATACGCAGTATTTT; cdr3_aa: CASSQEGLAGAWRGTDTQYF
v_call: TRBV28; clone_size: few; d_call: TRBD1; j_call: TRBJ2-7; cdr3_nt: TGTGCCAGCAGATCAGAGACAGGGAGTTACGAGCAGTACTTC; cdr3_aa: CASRSETGSYEQYF
v_call: TRBV28; clone_size: .; d_call: .; j_call: TRBJ2-3; cdr3_nt: TGTGCCAGCAGTGCGACAGATACGCAGTATTTT; cdr3_aa: CASSATDTQYF
v_call: TRBV19; clone_size: few; d_call: TRBD1; j_call: TRBJ2-3; cdr3_nt: TGTGCCAGTAGTATACAAGGGACAGGGGGCATGGATACGCAGTATTTT; cdr3_aa: CASSIQGTGGMDTQYF
v_call: TRBV27; clone_size: once; d_call: .; j_call: TRBJ2-7; cdr3_nt: TGTGCCAGCAGTCGGACAGTTACCTACGAGCAGTACTTC; cdr3_aa: CASSRTVTYEQYF
v_call: TRBV10-3; clone_size: .; d_call: TRBD1; j_call: TRBJ2-7; cdr3_nt: TGTGCCATCAGTCGCGGGACAGGGGGCCGCTCACCCCTGGAGCAGTACTTC; cdr3_aa: CAISRGTGGRSPLEQYF
v_call: TRBV7-2; clone_size: .; d_call: TRBD1; j_call: TRBJ2-7; cdr3_nt: TGTGCCAGCAGCTTAGGGGGGGACAGGGTCCACGAGCAGTACTTC; cdr3_aa: CASSLGGDRVHEQYF
v_call: TRBV11-2; clone_size: .; d_call: TRBD2; j_call: TRBJ2-1; cdr3_nt: TGTGCCAGCAGCGAGACTAGCGGGGCATACAATGAGCAGTTCTTC; cdr3_aa: CASSETSGAYNEQFF
v_call: TRBV30; clone_size: .; d_call: .; j_call: TRBJ1-1; cdr3_nt: TGTGCCTGGAGTGTACGGAGGGAAACTGAAGCTTTCTTT; cdr3_aa: CAWSVRRETEAFF
v_call: TRBV4-2; clone_size: .; d_call: .; j_call: TRBJ1-4; cdr3_nt: TGTGCCAGCAGCCAAGATCAAGGTGAAAAACTGTTTTTT; cdr3_aa: CASSQDQGEKLFF